This T cell receptor beta chain was recorded in a study of cytomegalovirus exposure and HLA in healthy donors (dated by TCRdb to 2016 to 2017). Looking at the study overall: A later analysis indicated that the 95 to 150 validation repertoires were generated on the platform also employed for the 650 to 850 repertoires of the first cohort. The study aimed to test whether cataloging public T cell receptors could reveal signatures of past pathogen exposure. Along with the roughly 670-subject first cohort, a separate validation cohort of over 90 different subjects was used. High-throughput TCR immunosequencing, statistical association of individual TCRs with disease status, and machine learning were combined to predict cytomegalovirus infection status. What the authors observed across the whole study: Three of the identified cytomegalovirus-associated TCR beta chains were confirmed in vitro to be specific for cytomegalovirus antigens. Most TCR sequences were observed very rarely across donors, whereas some public TCRs were present in many individuals. In the study, 150 to 200 TCR beta chains were listed as associated with cytomegalovirus. The classifier was reported to diagnose cytomegalovirus status with high specificity and sensitivity in both the original and validation cohorts. In a later analysis, TCRs clustered in the first cohort were found to also tend to co-occur in the 120 validation repertoires, with approximately 94% of cluster scores above 0. A later analysis had no HLA typing for the validation cohort, so co-occurrence there was scored across all 110 or so repertoires. The authors suggested that the approach could potentially be extended to other disease states and immunological phenotypes.

To note about this clone: The antigen it binds to is not known. Base qualities were left out, and no much larger clone turns up one base away.

Libraries were made using the immunoSEQ multiplex PCR assay. The authors' analysis ran thus. A statistical classification framework was built to diagnose cytomegalovirus status from the catalog of TCR beta chain sequences. TCRdb retrieved this table from immuneACCESS and kept in-frame rearrangements only. Not all clones are present; in checked studies, unresolved V genes account for under half, and no reason is known for the remainder. That table is the source of V, J and clone size, and D and trimming were worked out from the DNA. Present in this sample are tens of thousands of clones, approximately 97% of which were seen just once. The ten largest clones capture around 1.6% of the sample. Donors formed part of the validation cohort, which comprised about 130 subjects and was distinct from the first cohort of fewer than 750 subjects. V is pared back by 3 bases and J by 0 bases, with 18 bases lying between the germline termini. The germline V gene gives CDR1 as SNHLY and CDR2 as FYNNEI. The CDR3, from cysteine to phenylalanine, totals 18 residues. CDR3 DNA is the only sequence kept; it has 54 bases, read in frame from the first base.

This sequence was found in a woman under 30 in good health and CMV-seropositive. Sequencing was carried out using PBMCs. This sequence uses TRBV2 and TRBJ2-1, with a tentative D gene TRBD2 over 6 matching bases. The CDR3: CASSDPGTPASSYNEQFF. Read as DNA, the sequence is TGTGCCAGCAGTGACCCCGGGACTCCGGCATCCTCCTACAATGAGCAGTTCTTC.